Listed here is a single T cell receptor (beta chain). Its target is unknown. Assay used: immunoSEQ multiplex PCR; TCRdb lists only in-frame clones, some missing. The sample lists about 69,000 clones, about four fifths seen once, with 11% to 15% in the top ten. J gave up 8 bases and V 0 bases, and 6 bases lay outside the gene matches. Germline V CDR1 and CDR2: SGHDT, YYEEEE. The CDR3 length is 14 residues. This record comes from a study of T cell responses to AZD1222 COVID-19 vaccine. Broader study findings: Unmutated variant regions are reportedly the target of nearly half of TCRs that are spike-specific. The study sampled repertoires only after the peak T cell response.

The sequence came from an adult who received the AZD1222 COVID-19 vaccine. This chain joins TRBV5-6 and TRBJ2-3; 7 positions agree with TRBD2. Specimen: peripheral blood, collected 28 days after the second AZD1222 dose. The CDR3 nucleotides read TGTGCCAGCAGCTTGGGACTAGCTCCAGGTACGCAGTATTTT. Translating it yields CASSLGLAPGTQYF.